These 22 T cell receptor beta chains originate from one sample sequenced in a study of read filtering for tumor transcriptome and immune sequencing. Molecular barcoded adaptors covering alpha/delta and beta/gamma chains were used on approximately 400 ng RNA. One entry per CDR3 protein, called by TCRdb with MiXCR from the reads. The data show 48,000 or so distinct CDR3 sequences, roughly 19% seen once. Input material: a population of CD138-negative cells sorted from bone marrow. The receptors derive from a donor over 35 with multiple myeloma.

This clonotype occurred many times. V is TRBV3-1 and J is TRBJ1-5, with a tentative D call TRBD1 (5 bases). V was cut by 0 bases and J by 2 bases, with 8 bases left in between. Germline V CDR1 and CDR2: LGHDT, YNNKEL (reference sequence). This CDR3 contains 15 residues. CDR3 DNA sequence: TGTGCCAGCAGCCAAGACGGGGGGGGCAATCAGCCCCAGCATTTT. Its translation is CASSQDGGGNQPQHF.

This clonotype has at least ten counts. The chain joins TRBV20-1 to TRBJ2-7, with no clear D. Per germline, CDR1 DFQATT and CDR2 SNEGSKA (reference sequence). The V gene lost 3 bases and the J gene lost 0 bases, with 12 bases spanning the gap. The CDR3 is 14 residues long. The CDR3 DNA reads as TGCAGTGCTAGTCGCGGCTCAAGCTCCTACGAGCAGTACTTC. Translation: CSASRGSSSYEQYF.

The table lists this clonotype with many counts. This chain connects TRBV20-1 to TRBJ2-3; 14 positions match TRBD2. The J segment lost 4 bases and the V segment lost 1 base, leaving 10 bases of the junction unmatched. The CDR3 consists of 18 residues. Germline V gene data show CDR1 as DFQATT and CDR2 as SNEGSKA (reference sequence). The CDR3 DNA is TGCAGTGCTAGAGCGGGACTAGCGGGAGTGGGGAGGGCAGATACGCAGTATTTT. It codes for CSARAGLAGVGRADTQYF.

This clonotype was seen many times. The chain is built from TRBV19 and TRBJ2-1; 10 nucleotides align to TRBD1. The CDR3 sequence is 15 residues long. Germline CDR1 and CDR2: LNHDA and SQIVND (reference sequence). The V gene end was trimmed by 3 bases and the J gene end by 6 bases; junction bases not matched to a gene: 5. In nucleotides, the CDR3 is TGTGCCAGTAGTATGACGGGACAGGGGCGCAATGAGCAGTTCTTC. Amino acid sequence: CASSMTGQGRNEQFF.

There are many counts of this clonotype. The rearrangement links TRBV29-1 to TRBJ1-1; TRBD1 matches 11 bases. The ends lost 7 bases at V and 4 bases at J; junction bases unmatched: 8. The V gene's germline CDR1 is SQVTM and CDR2 ANQGSEA. The CDR3 contains 14 residues. The CDR3 sequence: CSAEPGTGGTEAFF. DNA for the CDR3: TGCAGCGCCGAACCCGGGACAGGGGGCACTGAAGCTTTCTTT.

DNA of the CDR3: TGTGCCAGCAGCTTATACGGACAACAAAATGAAAAACTGTTTTTT. The encoded protein is CASSLYGQQNEKLFF. The chain joins TRBV7-2 to TRBJ1-4; D may be TRBD1 (5 bases). Trimming removed 2 bases at V and 5 bases at J, with 12 bases between. CDR3 size: 15 residues. Germline V CDR1 and CDR2: SGHTA, FQGNSA.

This clonotype was seen many times. The DNA of the CDR3 is TGCGCCAGCAGCAGGGAGGGGGCAGAGACCCAGTACTTC. Its protein is CASSREGAETQYF. V is TRBV4-1 and J is TRBJ2-5, with D perhaps being TRBD1 or TRBD2 (7 bases each). The CDR3 is made up of 13 amino acids. V was clipped by 5 bases and J by 4 bases, with 11 bases between them. CDR1 and CDR2 (germline): MGHRA, YSYEKL.

This clonotype was observed at least ten times. The rearrangement links TRBV10-3 to TRBJ2-5, with D tentatively TRBD2 (7 bases). Trimming stripped 4 bases from V and 3 bases from J, with 12 bases between. CDR1 and CDR2 (germline): ENHRY, SYGVKD. The CDR3 spans 14 residues. Here the CDR3 reads CAISAGGAEETQYF. The CDR3 nucleotides read TGTGCCATCAGTGCGGGGGGCGCAGAAGAGACCCAGTACTTC.

Many counts were recorded for this clonotype. The CDR3 spells CASSLVGTEAFF. The CDR3 bases are TGTGCCAGCAGTTTAGTAGGCACTGAAGCTTTCTTT. The chain recombines TRBV12-3 or TRBV12-4 with TRBJ1-1; unclear D gene. Deletions cut 1 base from V and 4 bases from J, with 4 bases between. The CDR3 covers 12 residues.

Many counts were recorded for this clonotype. The V and J genes are TRBV12-3 or TRBV12-4 and TRBJ2-1; D possibly matches TRBD1 or TRBD2 (5 bases each). V lost 7 bases and J 10 bases, leaving 20 bases between the germline ends. CDR3 length: 14 amino acids. The CDR3 loop is CASTPHRREREQFF. DNA for the CDR3: TGTGCCAGCACCCCACATCGCAGGGAGCGAGAGCAGTTCTTC.

This clonotype was counted many times. The chain carries TRBV29-1 and TRBJ2-1; D gene ambiguous. Germline V gene lookup returns CDR1 SQVTM and CDR2 ANQGSEA. The CDR3 is made up of 12 amino acids. V was shortened by 7 bases and J by 14 bases, with 21 bases between the two germline ends. The DNA of the CDR3 is TGCAGCGCCAGAGGTCAGACGGGTCTCGAGTTCTTC. It encodes CSARGQTGLEFF.

This clonotype came up many times. The chain couples TRBV7-9 to TRBJ1-1; perhaps TRBD1 as D (6 bases). This CDR3 spans 15 amino acids. Germline CDR1 reads SEHNR; CDR2 reads FQNEAQ (reference sequence). The ends were cut back, 5 bases at V and 1 base at J, with 14 bases in the middle. The CDR3 nucleotides read TGTGCCAGCAGCCCCGGACAGACCGCGAACACTGAAGCTTTCTTT. Protein sequence: CASSPGQTANTEAFF.

This clonotype was picked up many times. The chain is built from TRBV27 and TRBJ2-1; 8 bases align to TRBD2. The CDR3 spans 15 residues. Germline V CDR1 and CDR2: MNHEY, SMNVEV (reference sequence). Trimming removed 6 bases from V and 4 bases from J; junction bases left unmatched: 8. This chain's CDR3 is CASSEIQRGYNEQFF. The CDR3 DNA sequence: TGTGCCAGCAGCGAAATACAGCGGGGGTACAATGAGCAGTTCTTC.

The V gene is TRBV27, the J gene TRBJ1-1; D uncertain. CDR3 length equals 14 residues. Germline CDR1 reads MNHEY; CDR2 reads SMNVEV (reference sequence). The ends were cut back, 4 bases at V and 3 bases at J, with 12 bases in the middle. DNA for the CDR3: TGTGCCAGCAGTTCTTCTTGGAGCCACACTGAAGCTTTCTTT. Its translation: CASSSSWSHTEAFF.

The table lists this clonotype with many counts. The J gene is TRBJ2-3, the V gene TRBV11-2; perhaps TRBD2 as D (6 bases). CDR3 length: 15 amino acids. Between the trimmed V and J ends, which lost 4 bases and 0 bases, there was a span of 11 bases. The germline CDR1 and CDR2 sequences are SGHAT and FQNNGV. The CDR3 DNA reads as TGTGCCAGCAGCTCAGGAGGGATCAGCACAGATACGCAGTATTTT. Translating gives CASSSGGISTDTQYF.

This clonotype was seen a handful of times. This may be a read error: a much more frequent sequence differs by one nucleotide. The gene calls are TRBV5-1 and TRBJ2-3, with D possibly matching TRBD1 (5 bases). Germline V CDR1 and CDR2: SGHRS, YFSETQ. This CDR3 is built from 16 residues. In DNA, the CDR3 is TGCGCCAGCAGCTCGAAAGGACAACGTTCCACAGATGCGCAGTATTTT. The encoded protein is CASSSKGQRSTDAQYF. Using reference TRBV5-1 and TRBJ2-3 for the parts outside the CDR3, the full variable domain is KAGVTQTPRYLIKTRGQQVTLSCSPISGHRSVSWYQQTPGQGLQFLFEYFSETQRNKGNFPGRFSGRQFSNSRSEMNVSTLELGDSALYLCASSSKGQRSTDAQYFGPGTRLTVL.

This clonotype was picked up a small number of times. This sequence joins TRBV7-9 and TRBJ2-3; no reliable D call. The CDR3 runs to 15 residues. CDR1 SEHNR and CDR2 FQNEAQ come from the germline V gene (reference sequence). The germline V and J ends were trimmed by 4 bases and 4 bases, with 15 bases remaining between them. Written as DNA, the CDR3 is TGTGCCAGCAGCTCCCACTCCGCTACGGCAGATACGCAGTATTTT. Its protein is CASSSHSATADTQYF.

This clonotype came up many times. The chain's CDR3 is CASSTGTGLYEQYF. The DNA of the CDR3 is TGCGCCAGCAGTACCGGGACAGGGTTGTACGAGCAGTACTTC. The chain recombines TRBV5-1 with TRBJ2-7; 9 nucleotides agree with TRBD1. CDR1 is SGHRS, CDR2 YFSETQ, per germline. The V segment lost 5 bases and the J segment 4 bases; nucleotides outside the gene matches: 7. CDR3 size: 14 residues.

This clonotype was counted ten times or more. The J gene is TRBJ1-2, the V gene TRBV4-3; D not certain. The CDR3 runs to 12 residues. CDR1 is LGHNA, CDR2 YSLEER, per germline. V gave up 1 base and J gave up 10 bases, with 10 bases separating them. The CDR3 spells CASSQADTAYTF. CDR3 sequence (DNA): TGCGCCAGCAGCCAAGCAGACACGGCCTACACCTTC.

This clonotype was seen ten or more times. The J gene is TRBJ2-3, the V gene TRBV5-1; TRBD2 matches 14 bases. V lost 5 bases and J lost 0; bases outside the gene matches: 8. The germline gives CDR1 SGHRS, CDR2 YFSETQ. The CDR3 runs to 18 residues. As DNA, the CDR3 is TGCGCCAGCAGGAAGGGACTAGCGGGAGCCGCAAGCACAGATACGCAGTATTTT. Translating gives CASRKGLAGAASTDTQYF. The whole variable domain, filled in from reference TRBV5-1 and TRBJ2-3, reads KAGVTQTPRYLIKTRGQQVTLSCSPISGHRSVSWYQQTPGQGLQFLFEYFSETQRNKGNFPGRFSGRQFSNSRSEMNVSTLELGDSALYLCASRKGLAGAASTDTQYFGPGTRLTVL.

The chain uses TRBV12-3 or TRBV12-4 and TRBJ1-1, with a possible D match to TRBD1 (6 bases). The V end lost 3 bases, the J end lost 10 bases, and 15 bases lay between the germline ends. The CDR3 loop spans 13 amino acids. CDR3 in DNA: TGTGCCAGCAGTTTGGGGGGGCGAGGGGTAGCTTTCTTT. Translation: CASSLGGRGVAFF.

This clonotype was detected many times. The chain uses TRBV6-6 and TRBJ1-4, with 12 nucleotides matching TRBD1. The germline V gene encodes CDR1 MNHNY and CDR2 SVGAGI (reference sequence). The CDR3 runs to 14 residues. The V segment lost 7 bases and the J segment 7 bases; nucleotides outside the gene matches: 4. This CDR3 is CASNRDRGREKLFF. Written as DNA, the CDR3 is TGTGCCAGCAACCGGGACAGGGGGCGTGAAAAACTGTTTTTT.